The 10 T cell receptor beta chains below were found in one sample sequenced in a study of breast tumors, draining lymph nodes, adjacent tissues. Samples came from axillary lymph nodes draining the breast cancer. One entry per CDR3 protein, called by TCRdb with MiXCR from the multiplex PCR reads. This table has around 250,000 distinct CDR3 sequences, under 40% appearing once. Sequences were obtained from axillary lymph node tissue. Receptor source: a female donor with breast cancer. Some clones in this sample may be carry-over from other donors' samples.

Turning to this clonotype: Given a much more abundant clone one base away, this may be a read error. The rearrangement links TRBV19 to TRBJ1-6; weak D call: TRBD1 (5 bases). This CDR3 contains 17 residues. Germline V gene data show CDR1 as LNHDA and CDR2 as SQIVND (reference sequence). CDR3 region: CASSGGAAWAYNSPLPF. DNA of the CDR3: TGTGCCAGTTCGGGAGGGGCGGCGTGGGCCTATAATTCACCCCTCCCCTTT.

Ten or more counts support this clonotype. The chain links TRBV5-1 to TRBJ2-7, with 11 bases fitting TRBD2. The J segment lost 2 bases and the V segment lost 4 bases, leaving 5 bases of the junction unmatched. The V gene's germline CDR1 is SGHRS and CDR2 YFSETQ. This CDR3 comprises 15 residues. The CDR3 reads CASSLGTSGPYEQYF. The CDR3 bases are TGCGCCAGCAGCCTGGGGACTAGCGGACCCTACGAGCAGTACTTC.

This clonotype was counted between two and nine times. It may be a read error: a sequence one base away is much more abundant. This is likely a read error, given that the CDR3 carries no conserved phenylalanine or tryptophan at its end. This chain uses TRBV19 with TRBJ2-1; a weak D match, TRBD2 (5 bases). CDR1 is LNHDA and CDR2 is SQIVND in the germline V gene (reference sequence). The CDR3 runs to 16 residues. With 6 bases removed from V and 1 base from J, the gap between germline ends came to 16 bases. CDR3 sequence reads: CASSPPLEVSYNEQFS. In nucleotides, the CDR3 is TGTGCCAGTAGCCCCCCTTTGGAGGTGTCCTACAATGAGCAGTTCTCC.

The chain's CDR3 is CATSDHRAYEQYF. The CDR3 nucleotides read TGTGCCACCAGTGACCACAGGGCCTACGAGCAGTACTTC. The V gene is TRBV24-1, the J gene TRBJ2-7; possibly TRBD1 for D (6 bases). The V gene lost 4 bases and the J gene lost 2 bases, with 8 bases spanning the gap. The CDR3 runs 13 residues. Germline-derived CDR1 and CDR2 are KGHDR and SFDVKD.

This clonotype occurred many times. The rearrangement uses TRBV7-2 and TRBJ2-1; D gene uncertain. CDR1 and CDR2 from the germline V gene are SGHTA and FQGNSA. CDR3 length: 14 amino acids. V was clipped by 2 bases and J by 4 bases, with 9 bases between them. The CDR3 DNA is TGTGCCAGCAGCTTAAGTACCGAATACAATGAGCAGTTCTTC. The encoded protein is CASSLSTEYNEQFF.

This clonotype turned up a few times. The V call is TRBV5-6, the J call TRBJ1-3; D gene uncertain. The V and J ends lost 1 base and 0 bases respectively, with 5 bases between them. Germline lookup yields CDR1 SGHDT and CDR2 YYEEEE. This CDR3 has 14 residues. Here the CDR3 reads CASSLPFSGNTIYF. In DNA, the CDR3 is TGTGCCAGCAGCTTGCCCTTCTCTGGAAACACCATATATTTT.

The sample holds many counts of this clonotype. The chain uses TRBV11-2 and TRBJ2-7; D not certain. Trimming pared 5 bases from V and 0 bases from J, leaving 17 bases between. Germline V gene data show CDR1 as SGHAT and CDR2 as FQNNGV. The CDR3 consists of 16 residues. The CDR3 loop reads CASSTGLGRLSYEQYF. The DNA for the CDR3 is TGTGCCAGCAGCACCGGGCTGGGTCGACTCTCCTACGAGCAGTACTTC.

This clonotype was counted a few times. The genes are TRBV3-1 and TRBJ2-7, with TRBD2 matching over 9 bases. This CDR3 comprises 17 residues. V gave up 0 bases and J gave up 2 bases; unmatched junction bases: 8. CDR1 and CDR2 from the germline V gene are LGHDT and YNNKEL (reference sequence). CDR3 bases: TGTGCCAGCAGCCAAGAAAGGGCTAGCGGGGCTACCTACGAGCAGTACTTC. It yields the protein CASSQERASGATYEQYF.

This clonotype was seen many times. The V call is TRBV10-3, the J call TRBJ2-7; D gene uncertain. Per germline, CDR1 ENHRY and CDR2 SYGVKD. There are 13 residues in the CDR3. V was cut by 6 bases and J by 2 bases, with 11 bases left in between. CDR3 region: CAIRATPTYEQYF. In nucleotides, the CDR3 is TGTGCCATCAGAGCTACACCAACCTACGAGCAGTACTTC.

This clonotype was picked up a small number of times. CDR3 nucleotide sequence: TGTGCCAGCAGTGACCGCAGGGGCGGCACCGGGGAGCTGTTTTTT. The encoded protein is CASSDRRGGTGELFF. The gene calls are TRBV6-2 or TRBV6-3 and TRBJ2-2; tentative D call: TRBD1 (6 bases). Trimming pared 5 bases from V and 4 bases from J, leaving 14 bases between. CDR1 and CDR2 from the germline V gene are MNHEY and SVGEGT. This CDR3 contains 15 residues.